Following are 15 T cell receptor beta chains from one sample sequenced in a study of T cell repertoires in MIS-A myocarditis. The assay was immunoSEQ multiplex PCR, and TCRdb's table has in-frame clones only and misses some. The table includes about 16,000 clones, 74% detected once. Material: left ventricle heart tissue obtained at autopsy. These receptors were taken from a man aged 18 to 30 with fulminant myocarditis from multisystem inflammatory syndrome in adults (MIS-A) after COVID-19.

This chain connects TRBV25-1 to TRBJ1-5; D not resolved. The CDR3 contains 14 residues. Trimming took off 2 bases at V and 2 bases at J, with 7 bases between the two ends. Germline V gene sequence: CDR1 MGHDK, CDR2 SYGVNS. The CDR3, as DNA: TGTGCCAGCAGTGAAGGCGACGGCAATCAGCCCCAGCATTTT. Protein product: CASSEGDGNQPQHF.

The chain has TRBV14 and TRBJ2-5; 9 bases are shared with TRBD1. The J segment lost 2 bases and the V segment lost 3 bases, leaving 7 bases of the junction unmatched. From germline, CDR1 is SGHDN and CDR2 FVKESK. This CDR3 contains 16 residues. CDR3 in DNA: TGTGCCAGCAGCCACCTGGACAGGGGATCTCAAGAGACCCAGTACTTC. Its translation is CASSHLDRGSQETQYF.

This clone was found once. This chain connects TRBV7-2 to TRBJ1-2, with D possibly TRBD1 on 6 matching bases. This CDR3 contains 16 residues. CDR1 is SGHTA and CDR2 is FQGNSA in the germline V gene. The ends were cut back, 5 bases at V and 1 base at J, with 17 bases in the middle. The CDR3 loop reads CASSPQGGGLNYGYTF. The CDR3 coding sequence is TGTGCCAGCAGCCCACAGGGCGGGGGGCTTAACTATGGCTACACCTTC. The full variable domain, completed using reference TRBV7-2 and TRBJ1-2, is GAGVSQSPSNKVTEKGKDVELRCDPISGHTALYWYRQSLGQGLEFLIYFQGNSAPDKSGLPSDRFSAERTGGSVSTLTIQRTQQEDSAVYLCASSPQGGGLNYGYTFGSGTRLTVV.

This rearrangement joins TRBV9 to TRBJ2-3; TRBD2 aligns across 13 bases. The CDR3 runs to 16 residues. Per the germline V gene, CDR1 is SGDLS and CDR2 is YYNGEE. The J segment lost 6 bases and the V segment lost 1 base, leaving 5 bases of the junction unmatched. The CDR3 DNA is TGTGCCAGCAGCGTAATGGGGACTAGCGGGGTGGATACGCAGTATTTT. It codes for CASSVMGTSGVDTQYF.

This clone was seen a few times. CDR3 region: CASSITWESPLHF. CDR3 sequence (DNA): TGTGCCAGTAGTATTACATGGGAATCACCCCTCCACTTT. V is TRBV19 and J is TRBJ1-6; D is unresolved. There are 13 residues in the CDR3. The V gene's germline CDR1 is LNHDA and CDR2 SQIVND (reference sequence). V was cut by 3 bases and J by 10 bases, with 10 bases left in between.

This chain links TRBV6-5 with TRBJ2-7; 9 bases are a match to TRBD2. CDR1 is MNHEY and CDR2 is SVGAGI in the germline V gene. The V gene end was trimmed by 6 bases and the J gene end by 2 bases; junction bases not matched to a gene: 8. There are 15 residues in the CDR3. CDR3 sequence (DNA): TGTGCCAGCAGGCGTCCTAGCGGGGATACCTACGAGCAGTACTTC. Its protein is CASRRPSGDTYEQYF.

This chain links TRBV4-3 with TRBJ2-5; D ambiguous. The CDR3 runs to 15 residues. Germline lookup yields CDR1 LGHNA and CDR2 YSLEER. With 4 bases removed from V and 4 bases from J, the gap between germline ends came to 16 bases. CDR3 loop: CASSLDVNEPETQYF. As DNA, the CDR3 is TGCGCCAGCAGCCTCGATGTAAACGAGCCAGAGACCCAGTACTTC.

The rearrangement links TRBV15 to TRBJ1-1; D is unresolved. The germline gives CDR1 LNHNV, CDR2 YYDKDF (reference sequence). The CDR3 runs 14 residues. V lost 4 bases to trimming and J lost 7 bases, with 16 bases between them. Written as DNA, the CDR3 is TGTGCCACCAGCACGAACCCTCTCTCTAATGAAGCTTTCTTT. Amino acids: CATSTNPLSNEAFF.

V usage is TRBV24-1 and J usage is TRBJ2-3; possible D gene TRBD2, 6 bases. This CDR3 region has 16 residues. Trimming removed 3 bases from V and 0 bases from J, with 12 bases in between. The germline gives CDR1 KGHDR, CDR2 SFDVKD. The CDR3 sequence: CATSDPGGPSTDTQYF. In nucleotides, the CDR3 is TGTGCCACCAGTGATCCCGGGGGACCTAGCACAGATACGCAGTATTTT.

There are a few counts of this clone. The chain employs TRBV6-1 and TRBJ1-4; tentative D call: TRBD1 (6 bases). Trimming removed 4 bases from V and 4 bases from J, with 19 bases in between. Germline V CDR1 and CDR2: MNHNS, SASEGT. This CDR3 has 17 amino acids. The CDR3 DNA is TGTGCCAGCAGTGGACCGGACCAGGACAGCTTTAATGAAAAACTGTTTTTT. Encoded protein: CASSGPDQDSFNEKLFF.

This clone turned up a few times. The chain uses TRBV11-2 and TRBJ2-1; TRBD2 agrees at 7 bases. The CDR3 runs 16 residues. The V gene's germline CDR1 is SGHAT and CDR2 FQNNGV. Germline trimming cut 1 base from V and 2 bases from J; bases unmatched to any gene: 5. CDR3 DNA sequence: TGTGCCAGCAGCTTAGTTCTGGGAGGGACCTACAATGAGCAGTTCTTC. It specifies CASSLVLGGTYNEQFF.

The V call is TRBV19, the J call TRBJ2-6; the D gene is possibly TRBD1 (5 bases). V lost 6 bases, J lost 1 base, and 25 bases lay in between. Per the germline V gene, CDR1 is LNHDA and CDR2 is SQIVND (reference sequence). The CDR3 totals 20 residues. CDR3 nucleotide sequence: TGTGCCAGTAGCCTAACGGGCAGGGCTGGGCTGTTATCTGGGGCCAACGTCCTGACTTTC. It specifies CASSLTGRAGLLSGANVLTF.

This clone was counted once. The V gene is TRBV20-1, the J gene TRBJ2-3; the match to TRBD1 covers 10 bases. The J segment lost 3 bases and the V segment lost 3 bases, leaving 9 bases of the junction unmatched. CDR1 DFQATT and CDR2 SNEGSKA come from the germline V gene (reference sequence). The CDR3 runs 16 residues. The CDR3 nucleotides are TGCAGTGCTAGTGGGAGACAGGGGGCGGCTACAGATACGCAGTATTTT. Translation gives CSASGRQGAATDTQYF.

The chain is built from TRBV27 and TRBJ1-2, with a weak D call TRBD1 (5 bases). The germline V gene encodes CDR1 MNHEY and CDR2 SMNVEV (reference sequence). V lost 6 bases and J 4 bases, leaving 12 bases between the germline ends. CDR3 length: 13 amino acids. The CDR3 DNA is TGTGCCAGCAGCCACAGGAAGTTCTATGGCTACACCTTC. It translates to CASSHRKFYGYTF.

In this sample, this clone turned up a few times. The CDR3 spells CAWSRFGSGELFF. The CDR3 DNA reads as TGTGCCTGGAGTAGATTCGGTTCCGGGGAGCTGTTTTTT. This rearrangement joins TRBV30 to TRBJ2-2; D is unclear. CDR1 GTSNPN and CDR2 SVGIG come from the germline V gene (reference sequence). The CDR3 length is 13 residues. V was shortened by 2 bases and J by 6 bases, with 10 bases between the two germline ends.